The T cell receptor (beta chain) under discussion was sequenced for a study of PD-1 blockade in classical Hodgkin lymphoma. Generated by immunoSEQ multiplex PCR, the TCRdb table keeps only in-frame clones and is missing some. The table shows some 30,000 clones, with 72% occurring only once. The study, taken as a whole, reports: Newly diagnosed patients were reported to start with lower TCR diversity than healthy donors. The study found complete responders had baseline diversity similar to newly diagnosed patients.

Indicated time point: cycle 4 day 1 (C4D1), after five to seven weeks of nivolumab. The patients all showed relapse after autologous stem cell transplantation, while their brentuximab vedotin exposure varied. V lost 7 bases and J 6 bases, leaving 5 bases between the germline ends. The CDR3 has 10 residues. The germline V gene has CDR1 MGHDK and CDR2 SYGVNS. Of note for this clone: Its specificity is unknown.

This sequence was found in a human donor with classical Hodgkin lymphoma. The chain uses TRBV25-1 and TRBJ2-3; D remains ambiguous. Sequences were derived from peripheral blood mononuclear cells (PBMCs), sampled before the fourth cycle of nivolumab. In DNA form, the CDR3 reads TGTGCCAGCAAGTCGGATACGCAGTATTTT. This sequence encodes CASKSDTQYF.